This TCR beta chain was sequenced for a study of response to subunit inactivated influenza vaccine. Study-wide results and caveats: After each seasonal influenza vaccination, few new T cells are recruited, the authors suggested.

TCRdb reanalysed the RT-PCR reads using MiXCR and keeps one entry per CDR3 protein. The sample yields some 500,000 distinct CDR3 sequences, 10% to 15% seen once. V lost 1 base and J lost 5; bases outside the gene matches: 6. CDR1 and CDR2 from the germline V gene are MGHRA and YSYEKL. The CDR3 covers 16 residues. This clonotype was seen repeatedly, ten times or more. Its antigen is still unknown. The specimen comprised PBMCs from blood, sampled roughly 46 days after vaccination. This TCR was recovered from a man aged 50 or older who received an inactivated influenza vaccine. The chain combines TRBV4-1 with TRBJ2-1, with TRBD2 identical over 9 bases. This CDR3 reads CASSQVHKRGDNEQFF. The CDR3 nucleotides are TGCGCCAGCAGCCAAGTGCACAAGCGGGGGGACAATGAGCAGTTCTTC.